Listed below are T cell receptor beta chains from one sample, sequenced in a study of blood T cell repertoires in COVID-19. Sequenced by immunoSEQ multiplex PCR; TCRdb stores in-frame clones only, minus some. Here the sample spans under 250,000 clones, roughly 90% being singletons. What was sequenced was peripheral blood. These receptors originate from a man between 60 and 75 years old who had recovered from COVID-19. CDR3s include the opening cysteine and the closing phenylalanine or tryptophan. Part of the rows lack a size; the others show once, few, many or a class for expanded clones.

size	J	V	length	CDR3
.	TRBJ2-3	TRBV19	14	CASSIRYRTDTQYF
.	TRBJ1-4	TRBV4-1	17	CASSQENSGGSREKLFF
.	TRBJ1-4	TRBV19	15	CASSLNTGANEKLFF
.	TRBJ1-1	TRBV19	14	CASSMLTVNTEAFF
.	TRBJ2-7	TRBV9	15	CASSVVAGGAGEQYF
few	TRBJ2-2	TRBV7-6	16	CASSLGLAANTGELFF
.	TRBJ1-2	TRBV6-2/TRBV6-3	12	CASSYPYYGYTF
.	TRBJ2-6	TRBV6-4	15	CASSSEGSGANVLTF
.	TRBJ2-3	TRBV30	16	CAWRTSGRVWADTQYF
.	TRBJ2-7	TRBV7-9	15	CASSFGQGEICEQYF
.	TRBJ2-1	TRBV19	13	CASSIGRRGEQFF
.	TRBJ1-4	TRBV5-5	16	CASRMTGFATNEKLFF
few	TRBJ1-1	TRBV6-5	15	CASSSGGIGDTEAFF
.	TRBJ2-1	TRBV21-1	18	CASSKGTSGGPSYNEQFF
.	TRBJ2-2	TRBV11-3	14	CASSLRTGIGELFF
.	TRBJ1-2	TRBV6-5	13	CASSMTENYGYTF
.	TRBJ1-5	TRBV4-1	16	CASSQGPDTRNQPQHF
.	TRBJ2-7	TRBV6-5	15	CASSPRGTGHYEQYF
.	TRBJ1-6	TRBV3-1/TRBV3-2	14	CASSLQGASSPLHF
.	TRBJ1-5	TRBV28	18	CASTPSGGRGYSNQPQHF
.	TRBJ2-7	TRBV6-5	15	CASSYSSGGTYEQYF
.	TRBJ2-4	TRBV5-1	14	CASSSTGPRGIQYF
.	TRBJ2-3	TRBV7-3	16	CASSPSLAGGTDTQYF
.	TRBJ1-2	TRBV29-1	13	CSVEVRGLGGYTF
.	TRBJ2-2	TRBV4-3	14	CASSSSGNTGELFF
.	TRBJ1-6	TRBV7-2	16	CASSHLQGQGIPPLHF
.	TRBJ2-3	TRBV7-2	16	CASSLEGTTPGDTQYF
.	TRBJ2-2	TRBV19	15	CASSISRGSTGELFF
.	TRBJ1-1	TRBV18	13	CASSSTGNTEAFF
.	TRBJ2-7	TRBV21-1	15	CASSNPTGSIDEQYF
.	TRBJ1-2	TRBV4-2	17	CASSQDFGAGPKYGYTF
.	TRBJ1-1	TRBV20-1	11	CSASNRGEAFF
once	TRBJ1-5	TRBV2	14	CASSATGGMQPQHF
.	TRBJ2-3	TRBV12-3/TRBV12-4	12	CASSRGDALWYF
.	TRBJ1-5	TRBV27	16	CASSSLGAPLDQPQHF
.	TRBJ2-2	TRBV11-3	15	CASSLARGSTGELFF
once	TRBJ2-1	TRBV3-1/TRBV3-2	16	CASSQKAGGLYNEQFF
.	TRBJ2-2	TRBV7-3	17	CASSPPGLVAGTGELFF
.	TRBJ1-5	TRBV27	16	CASSPDRGRLLQPQHF
.	TRBJ1-5	TRBV19	14	CASSPDGGPQPQHF
.	TRBJ1-6	TRBV5-1	20	CASSPTSLDRGRDSDSPLHF
.	TRBJ1-6	TRBV19	14	CASSPNSYNSPLHF
.	TRBJ2-7	TRBV6-5	14	CASSQNRKGYEQYF
.	TRBJ1-1	TRBV29-1	12	CSVERTAFEAFF
.	TRBJ1-6	TRBV11-2	15	CASSFMSSYNSPLHF
many	TRBJ2-2	TRBV27	19	CASSFRLAGGGGRTGELFF
.	TRBJ2-3	TRBV19	13	CAISTGRVATQYF
.	TRBJ2-3	TRBV5-4	16	CASSNGQLGGTDTQYF
once	TRBJ2-7	TRBV29-1	14	CSVGGWEFTYEQYF
.	TRBJ2-4	TRBV5-6	17	CASSRRSTGETKNIQYF
few	TRBJ1-1	TRBV11-3	16	CASSEEYRTGNTEAFF